This T cell receptor (beta chain) was captured in a study of breast tumors, draining lymph nodes, adjacent tissues. The lymph nodes were axillary draining lymph nodes from breast cancer patients. In TCRdb, the multiplex PCR reads were re-called with MiXCR into one record per CDR3 protein. The sample holds approximately 100,000 distinct CDR3 sequences, 20% to 25% seen once. The CDR3 totals 15 residues. Germline assignment: CDR1 SGHRS and CDR2 YFSETQ. This clonotype came up once. Its antigen is unknown. An end of the junction does not agree with germline; a read error may underlie this. Study-wide findings and caveats: Compared with lymph nodes, tumors were less diverse; compared with nontumor tissue, more.

This TCR was sampled from a female donor with breast cancer. Some clones in this sample may be carry-over from other donors' samples. The chain joins TRBV5-1 to TRBJ2-5; TRBD2 matches 9 bases. The sample comprised axillary lymph node tissue. The CDR3 protein is CAGSLAAGGAETQYF. The CDR3 nucleotides are TGCGCCGGCAGCTTGGCCGCGGGGGGGGCAGAGACCCAGTACTTC.